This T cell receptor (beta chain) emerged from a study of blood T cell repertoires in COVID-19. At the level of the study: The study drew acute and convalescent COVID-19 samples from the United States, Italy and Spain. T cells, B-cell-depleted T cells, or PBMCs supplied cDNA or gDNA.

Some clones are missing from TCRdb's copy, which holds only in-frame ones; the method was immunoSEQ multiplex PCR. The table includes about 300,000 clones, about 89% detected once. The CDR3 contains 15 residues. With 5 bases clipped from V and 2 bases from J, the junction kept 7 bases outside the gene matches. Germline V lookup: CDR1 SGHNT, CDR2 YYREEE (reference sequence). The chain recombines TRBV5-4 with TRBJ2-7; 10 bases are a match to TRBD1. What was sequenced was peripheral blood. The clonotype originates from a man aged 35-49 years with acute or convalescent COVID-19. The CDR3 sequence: CASRGGQGTTYEQYF. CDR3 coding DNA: TGTGCCAGCAGGGGGGGACAGGGGACTACCTACGAGCAGTACTTC.